These 26 T cell receptor beta chains share one sample of origin, sequenced in a study of T cell responses to AZD1222 COVID-19 vaccine. Clones were sequenced by immunoSEQ multiplex PCR, and TCRdb holds only the in-frame ones, with some missing. The table records roughly 80,000 clones, less than 95% of them present only once. The source material was peripheral blood, sampled 28 days after the second AZD1222 dose. The receptor set was obtained from an adult who received the AZD1222 COVID-19 vaccine.

The CDR3 reads CATSDPSSGGGTDTQYF. CDR3 DNA sequence: TGTGCCACCAGTGATCCCTCCAGCGGGGGGGGGACAGATACGCAGTATTTT. This chain connects TRBV24-1 to TRBJ2-3; 10 bases match TRBD2. J lost 3 bases, V lost 3 bases, and 8 bases had no gene match. CDR3 length: 17 residues. CDR1 is KGHDR, CDR2 SFDVKD, per germline.

The chain combines TRBV28 with TRBJ1-5; D possibly corresponds to TRBD1 (5 bases). The CDR3 runs 16 residues. V was trimmed by 2 bases and J by 3 bases, leaving 14 bases between them. Germline CDR1 MDHEN, CDR2 SYDVKM. Here the CDR3 DNA reads TGTGCCAGCAGTTTAAAAACCGGACACGACAATCAGCCCCAGCATTTT. This codes for CASSLKTGHDNQPQHF.

V and J are TRBV9 and TRBJ1-1; no clear D. The CDR3 runs 13 residues. Trimming cost V 5 bases and J 11 bases, with 19 bases left between them. Germline V gene data show CDR1 as SGDLS and CDR2 as YYNGEE. The CDR3 protein is CASSVETWTRAFF. The CDR3 region has the DNA TGTGCCAGCAGTGTTGAAACTTGGACTCGGGCTTTCTTT.

This sequence joins TRBV12-3 or TRBV12-4 and TRBJ1-1; 7 nucleotides agree with TRBD1. CDR3 length: 12 amino acids. Germline trimming cut 5 bases from V and 4 bases from J; bases unmatched to any gene: 1. The CDR3: CASSAGGTEAFF. The CDR3, as DNA: TGTGCCAGCAGTGCAGGGGGCACTGAAGCTTTCTTT.

The chain employs TRBV6-5 and TRBJ1-6; perhaps TRBD1 as D (5 bases). With 6 bases removed from V and 7 bases from J, the gap between germline ends came to 10 bases. The CDR3 runs 13 residues. Germline values: CDR1 MNHEY, CDR2 SVGAGI. CDR3 sequence reads: CASSRQPNSPLHF. For the CDR3, the DNA is TGTGCCAGCAGCCGACAGCCCAATTCACCCCTCCACTTT.

This clone was recorded only once. The chain carries TRBV27 and TRBJ1-2, with D unclear. V shed 6 bases and J shed 2 bases, with 10 bases lying between them. This CDR3 spans 13 amino acids. The germline V gene has CDR1 MNHEY and CDR2 SMNVEV (reference sequence). CDR3 protein: CASRLSRNYGYTF. Here the CDR3 DNA reads TGTGCCAGCAGGCTTTCCCGAAACTATGGCTACACCTTC.

The chain has TRBV5-4 and TRBJ1-3; D remains unclear. Germline V gene sequence: CDR1 SGHNT, CDR2 YYREEE (reference sequence). Trimming removed 0 bases at V and 0 bases at J, with 7 bases between. The CDR3 covers 15 residues. The CDR3 loop reads CASSLDSASGNTIYF. Here the CDR3 DNA reads TGTGCCAGCAGCTTGGACAGCGCCTCTGGAAACACCATATATTTT.

The chain is built from TRBV4-1 and TRBJ2-5; D is unclear. V lost 0 bases, J lost 3 bases, and 11 bases lay in between. This CDR3 is built from 15 residues. Germline CDR1 is MGHRA and CDR2 is YSYEKL. For the CDR3, the DNA is TGCGCCAGCAGCCAAGATATGAACAGAAAAGAGACCCAGTACTTC. Protein: CASSQDMNRKETQYF.

The J gene is TRBJ2-3, the V gene TRBV2, with 13 positions matching TRBD2. The CDR3 runs 15 residues. The junction had 2 bases not matched to a gene; V was cut back by 4 bases and J by 4 bases. Germline CDR1 is SNHLY and CDR2 is FYNNEI. CDR3 nucleotide sequence: TGTGCCAGCAGTGGGACTAGCGGGGGAGCAGATACGCAGTATTTT. It codes for CASSGTSGGADTQYF.

The CDR3, as DNA: TGTGCCAGCAGTTCCCCTAGCGGGGGATTAAATGAGCAGTTCTTC. Translation: CASSSPSGGLNEQFF. This chain links TRBV27 with TRBJ2-1; 10 bases map to TRBD2. The CDR3 consists of 15 residues. V gave up 4 bases and J gave up 7 bases; unmatched junction bases: 7. Germline CDR1 MNHEY, CDR2 SMNVEV (reference sequence).

V and J are TRBV7-9 and TRBJ2-5, with 7 bases lining up with TRBD1. Germline assignment: CDR1 SEHNR and CDR2 FQNEAQ (reference sequence). V was pared by 5 bases and J by 5 bases, with 11 bases of the junction left unmatched. The CDR3 contains 15 residues. The CDR3 here is CASSTRQGREETQYF. In DNA, the CDR3 is TGTGCCAGCAGCACTCGACAGGGACGAGAGGAGACCCAGTACTTC.

The chain uses TRBV5-1 and TRBJ2-3; 11 bases match TRBD2. The CDR3 has 14 residues. The germline V gene encodes CDR1 SGHRS and CDR2 YFSETQ. V shed 7 bases, J shed 6 bases, and the junction held 7 bases outside the gene matches. This CDR3 is CASVDGTSGDTQYF. CDR3 sequence (DNA): TGCGCCAGCGTCGACGGGACTAGCGGCGATACGCAGTATTTT.

The rearrangement joins TRBV7-2 to TRBJ1-3; no firm D call. V was trimmed by 0 bases and J by 0 bases, leaving 6 bases between them. The CDR3 covers 15 residues. The V gene's germline CDR1 is SGHTA and CDR2 FQGNSA. CDR3 bases: TGTGCCAGCAGCTTAGCGGCAGGCTCTGGAAACACCATATATTTT. It is translated as CASSLAAGSGNTIYF.

The V call is TRBV18, the J call TRBJ1-6; 7 nucleotides line up with TRBD1. The V gene's germline CDR1 is KGHSH and CDR2 LQKENI. The junction had 14 bases not matched to a gene; V was cut back by 6 bases and J by 6 bases. This CDR3 region has 17 residues. CDR3 region: CASSRDTTGTANSPLHF. DNA of the CDR3: TGTGCCAGCTCCCGAGATACCACCGGGACAGCTAATTCACCCCTCCACTTT.

The CDR3 region has the DNA TGTGCCCTAGGCAAACCCAGCGGAAACACCATATATTTT. As protein: CALGKPSGNTIYF. The chain is built from TRBV7-6 and TRBJ1-3; D is uncertain. Germline assignment: CDR1 SGHVS and CDR2 FNYEAQ. The V end lost 11 bases, the J end lost 4 bases, and 15 bases lay between the germline ends. The CDR3 is made up of 13 amino acids.

This rearrangement joins TRBV6-5 to TRBJ1-3; D is perhaps TRBD1 (5 bases). V was cut by 7 bases and J by 2 bases, with 6 bases left in between. The CDR3 loop spans 12 amino acids. Looked up from germline, CDR1 is MNHEY and CDR2 is SVGAGI. Here the CDR3 DNA reads TGTGCCAGCATGGGGGCTGGAAACACCATATATTTT. Translation gives CASMGAGNTIYF.

The gene calls are TRBV5-4 and TRBJ1-5; TRBD1 matches 8 bases. Germline CDR1 SGHNT, CDR2 YYREEE (reference sequence). The CDR3 covers 15 residues. V lost 3 bases, J lost 4 bases, and 6 bases stayed unmatched. CDR3 sequence (DNA): TGTGCCAGCAGCTGGGGGACAGGAGCAAATCAGCCCCAGCATTTT. It yields the protein CASSWGTGANQPQHF.

The chain links TRBV28 to TRBJ1-5, with D uncertain. V lost 3 bases and J lost 3, with 12 bases in between. Per the germline V gene, CDR1 is MDHEN and CDR2 is SYDVKM. This CDR3 is 15 amino acids long. Here the CDR3 reads CASSLPGPDNQPQHF. As DNA, the CDR3 is TGTGCCAGCAGTTTGCCCGGACCTGACAATCAGCCCCAGCATTTT.

This clone came up a few times. The chain employs TRBV3-1 (or the pseudogene TRBV3-2) and TRBJ2-3, with D perhaps matching TRBD1 or TRBD2 (6 bases each). The CDR3 contains 16 residues. CDR1 is LGHDT, CDR2 YNNKEL, per germline (reference sequence). V was cut by 4 bases and J by 6 bases, with 20 bases left in between. The CDR3 reads CASSPWSPIGGDTQYF. In DNA form, the CDR3 reads TGTGCCAGCAGCCCTTGGAGCCCTATCGGGGGCGATACGCAGTATTTT.

This clone is a singleton in its sample. The gene calls are TRBV27 and TRBJ2-3; the D gene is possibly TRBD1 (5 bases). The V end lost 0 bases, the J end lost 4 bases, and 11 bases lay between the germline ends. The germline CDR1 and CDR2 sequences are MNHEY and SMNVEV (reference sequence). This CDR3 is built from 15 residues. CDR3 coding DNA: TGTGCCAGCAGTTTATCGCAGGGATGGGCAGATACGCAGTATTTT. This sequence encodes CASSLSQGWADTQYF.

The chain couples TRBV28 to TRBJ2-7, with unresolved D. The CDR3 spans 14 residues. The ends were cut back, 3 bases at V and 2 bases at J, with 11 bases in the middle. Germline assignment: CDR1 MDHEN and CDR2 SYDVKM. CDR3: CASSLVGLTYEQYF. In DNA, the CDR3 is TGTGCCAGCAGTTTGGTAGGTTTAACCTACGAGCAGTACTTC.

This clone was seen a single time. The gene calls are TRBV15 and TRBJ1-5; no reliable D call. The V gene's germline CDR1 is LNHNV and CDR2 YYDKDF (reference sequence). Trimming removed 1 base from V and 2 bases from J, with 3 bases in between. This CDR3 has 13 amino acids. CDR3 residues: CATSRVRNQPQHF. The CDR3, as DNA: TGTGCCACCAGCAGAGTCCGCAATCAGCCCCAGCATTTT.

The gene calls are TRBV7-6 and TRBJ2-5; tentatively, D is TRBD1 (7 bases). Germline-derived CDR1 and CDR2 are SGHVS and FNYEAQ. With 5 bases removed from V and 9 bases from J, the gap between germline ends came to 13 bases. There are 12 residues in the CDR3. In DNA form, the CDR3 reads TGTGCCAGCAGCCATACAGGGGAGGCCCAGTACTTC. This sequence encodes CASSHTGEAQYF.

This chain connects TRBV7-2 to TRBJ2-5; TRBD2 matches at 9 bases. CDR1 and CDR2 (germline): SGHTA, FQGNSA. The J segment lost 2 bases and the V segment lost 0 bases, leaving 10 bases of the junction unmatched. The CDR3 spans 18 residues. As DNA, the CDR3 is TGTGCCAGCAGCTTAGCGGTGACTAGCGGCATACGACAAGAGACCCAGTACTTC. Translated: CASSLAVTSGIRQETQYF.

The chain links TRBV5-6 to TRBJ1-1; D gene ambiguous. Germline values: CDR1 SGHDT, CDR2 YYEEEE. Trimming took 4 bases from V and 7 from J, leaving 8 bases between them. CDR3 size: 11 residues. The CDR3 DNA follows: TGTGCCAGCAGCCTGTGGGATGAAGCTTTCTTT. Its translation is CASSLWDEAFF.

The CDR3, as DNA: TGCGCCAGCAGCTTGGCCGGGACAGGGCGATCACCCCTCCACTTT. Translating gives CASSLAGTGRSPLHF. The chain recombines TRBV5-1 with TRBJ1-6; 9 bases line up with TRBD1. Germline CDR1 reads SGHRS; CDR2 reads YFSETQ. V lost 0 bases to trimming and J lost 10 bases; unmatched junction nucleotides: 5. The CDR3 has 15 amino acids. Based on the CDR3 plus reference TRBV5-1 and TRBJ1-6, the full variable domain is KAGVTQTPRYLIKTRGQQVTLSCSPISGHRSVSWYQQTPGQGLQFLFEYFSETQRNKGNFPGRFSGRQFSNSRSEMNVSTLELGDSALYLCASSLAGTGRSPLHFGNGTRLTVT.